This TCR beta chain emerged from a study of ipilimumab plus nivolumab after autologous stem cell transplantation. Turning to the study itself: Median doses per patient: four or five ipilimumab, about 8 nivolumab. Both relapsed and primary refractory DLBCL were included.

Measured with immunoSEQ multiplex PCR; TCRdb has only the in-frame clones, and not every one. The sample contains more than 15,000 clones, 80% of which appear only once. Starting 14 to 28 days after autologous transplant, ipilimumab 1 mg/kg was given. From germline, CDR1 is SGDLS and CDR2 YYNGEE. V was clipped by 3 bases and J by 4 bases; unmatched bases: 3. The CDR3 totals 15 residues. Specimen: PBMCs, collected in a trial of ipilimumab plus nivolumab as post-transplant consolidation. This TCR was recovered from a male donor with diffuse large B-cell lymphoma. V usage is TRBV9 and J usage is TRBJ2-3; TRBD2 aligns across 12 bases. The CDR3 DNA reads TGTGCCAGCAGCGCCTCTAGCGGGGGGGCAGATACGCAGTATTTT. Translation: CASSASSGGADTQYF.